The 21 T cell receptor beta chains below were found in one sample sequenced in a study of Tregs in tolerant kidney transplant recipients. Only in-frame clones appear in the TCRdb table, and some are missing; sequencing was by immunoSEQ multiplex PCR. The specimen's table records 50,000 to 65,000 clones. Sequences were derived from CD4+ T cells from blood, sampled before the transplant. The receptor source for this set is a human donor who received a combined kidney and bone marrow transplant.

As to this clone: The read finishes 3 residues shy of the CDR3 end, and the germline J gene is used to complete it. The chain uses TRBV2 and TRBJ2-3; 9 bases fit TRBD2. The germline gives CDR1 SNHLY, CDR2 FYNNEI. Trimming took 4 bases from V and 2 from J; bases not matched to a gene: 7. The length of the CDR3 is 16 residues. The CDR3: CASSAGIAGVTDTQYF. The DNA read from the CDR3 is TGTGCCAGCAGTGCAGGGATAGCGGGGGTCACAGATACG.

Turning to this clone: The CDR3 is cut off 3 residues early in the read; its end comes from the germline J gene. The rearrangement joins TRBV19 to TRBJ1-2, with a weak D call TRBD1 (6 bases). The CDR3 is made up of 15 amino acids. V lost 0 bases and J 4 bases, leaving 12 bases between the germline ends. Germline CDR1 reads LNHDA; CDR2 reads SQIVND (reference sequence). CDR3 protein: CASSIDYAGVYGYTF. Incomplete CDR3 DNA: TGTGCCAGTAGTATAGATTACGCAGGGGTCTATGGC.

As to this clone: The CDR3 goes on 3 residues after the read ends, and that part is filled in from the germline J gene. V gene TRBV19 combines with J gene TRBJ2-3, with 12 bases fitting TRBD2. Germline lookup yields CDR1 LNHDA and CDR2 SQIVND (reference sequence). This CDR3 is 17 amino acids long. The ends lost 4 bases at V and 0 bases at J; junction bases unmatched: 5. The sequenced part of the CDR3 DNA is TGTGCCAGTAGTACCGCTAGCGGGGGGGCTAGCACAGATACG. Encoded protein: CASSTASGGASTDT. The complete CDR3 protein is CASSTASGGASTDTQYF.

For this clone: The observed sequence ends 3 residues before the CDR3 terminus, with the missing tail filled in from the germline J gene. The gene calls are TRBV18 and TRBJ1-1; the D is unclear. The CDR3 covers 13 residues. V gave up 3 bases and J gave up 1 base, with 6 bases separating them. CDR1 and CDR2 from the germline V gene are KGHSH and LQKENI. The CDR3 reads CASSPLPNTEAFF. Incomplete CDR3 DNA: TGTGCCAGCTCACCTCTTCCGAACACTGAA.

Concerning this clone itself: The read falls 3 residues short of the CDR3 end, and the missing part is taken from the germline J gene. The V and J genes are TRBV19 and TRBJ2-5; possibly TRBD1 for D (6 bases). CDR1 is LNHDA, CDR2 SQIVND, per germline (reference sequence). V was cut by 4 bases and J by 2 bases, with 11 bases left in between. The CDR3 is 14 amino acids. The CDR3 loop reads CASSRTQGQETQYF. The covered CDR3 bases are TGTGCCAGTAGTAGGACCCAGGGGCAAGAGACC.

Remarks on this clone: The read stops 3 residues short of the end of the CDR3; the missing end is completed from the germline J gene. The rearrangement links TRBV4-2 to TRBJ2-2; D may be TRBD2 (6 bases). Germline lookup yields CDR1 LGHNA and CDR2 YNFKEQ. The V end was cut by 4 bases, the J end by 6 bases, with 15 bases between. CDR3 length equals 15 residues. The part of the CDR3 DNA that was read is TGTGCCAGCAGCCCCACCCCGCTAGCGTCCGGGGAG. This sequence encodes CASSPTPLASGE. The whole CDR3 is CASSPTPLASGELFF.

The CDR3 sequence is CSAGTGYAGELFF. The sequenced part of the CDR3 DNA is TGCAGTGCCGGGACAGGGTATGCCGGGGAG. The rearrangement links TRBV20-1 to TRBJ2-2; 9 bases are a match to TRBD1. The read is 3 residues too short to cover the CDR3 end, so that end is filled in from the germline J gene. With V trimmed by 6 bases and J by 6 bases, 5 bases remained unmatched. The CDR3 covers 13 residues. CDR1 and CDR2 from the germline V gene are DFQATT and SNEGSKA (reference sequence).

Comments on this clone: The read ends 3 residues early relative to the CDR3; the germline J gene fills the gap. This chain uses TRBV7-8 with TRBJ2-1; 7 bases match TRBD1. With 3 bases clipped from V and 1 base from J, the junction kept 6 bases outside the gene matches. The V gene's germline CDR1 is SGHVS and CDR2 FQNEAQ. The CDR3 totals 16 residues. The part of the CDR3 DNA that was read is TGTGCCAGCAGCTTCACAGGGGCCAAATCCTACAATGAG. Translating gives CASSFTGAKSYNE. The complete CDR3 sequence is CASSFTGAKSYNEQFF.

About this clone itself: The read comes to an end 3 residues before the CDR3 does, leaving the germline J gene to fill in the end. The J gene is TRBJ2-7, the V gene TRBV18, with TRBD2 identical over 7 bases. Germline V gives CDR1 KGHSH, CDR2 LQKENI. CDR3 length equals 13 residues. Germline trimming cut 2 bases from V and 6 bases from J; bases unmatched to any gene: 4. The CDR3 region is CASSPLGGVEQYF. Incomplete CDR3 DNA: TGTGCCAGCTCACCATTGGGAGGGGTCGAG.

In the case of this clone: The read stops 3 residues short of the end of the CDR3; the missing end is completed from the germline J gene. This sequence joins TRBV18 and TRBJ1-3, with D tentatively TRBD1 (5 bases). Germline CDR1 KGHSH, CDR2 LQKENI. The CDR3 length is 18 residues. V lost 1 base, J lost 0 bases, and 16 bases lay in between. CDR3 amino acids: CASSPLMQGTFSGNTIYF. CDR3 DNA, as far as it was read: TGTGCCAGCTCACCACTCATGCAAGGGACTTTCTCTGGAAACACC.

Of note for this clone: With the read ending 3 residues before the CDR3 end, the germline J gene is used to fill in that end. V usage is TRBV2 and J usage is TRBJ2-3, with no clear D. The CDR3 is 14 residues long. The V end was cut by 5 bases, the J end by 5 bases, with 14 bases between. Germline CDR1 is SNHLY and CDR2 is FYNNEI. The chain's CDR3 is CASSSDASVDTQYF. CDR3 bases read: TGTGCCAGCAGTAGCGATGCGTCGGTAGATACG.

In regard to this clone: The CDR3 end lies 3 residues beyond the end of the read and is filled in from the germline J gene. This chain links TRBV6-1 with TRBJ1-5; D possibly corresponds to TRBD1 (5 bases). CDR1 is MNHNS and CDR2 is SASEGT in the germline V gene. The CDR3 loop spans 15 amino acids. Between the trimmed V and J ends, which lost 4 bases and 0 bases, there was a span of 10 bases. Here the CDR3 reads CASSARGDSNQPQHF. The sequenced CDR3 bases are TGTGCCAGCAGTGCCCGGGGGGATAGCAATCAGCCC.

Concerning this clone: The sequence runs out 3 residues before the end of the CDR3; the remainder is reconstructed from the germline J gene. This chain uses TRBV19 with TRBJ2-7; TRBD1 aligns across 9 bases. There are 15 residues in the CDR3. The germline V gene encodes CDR1 LNHDA and CDR2 SQIVND (reference sequence). Losses at the gene ends were 4 bases for V and 5 bases for J; bases not matched to a gene: 9. CDR3 residues: CASSTTGTGFHEQYF. The CDR3 bases that were read are TGTGCCAGTAGTACCACCGGGACAGGGTTCCACGAG.

Comment on this clone: The read finishes 3 residues shy of the CDR3 end, and the germline J gene is used to complete it. J is TRBJ2-3 and V is TRBV2; TRBD2 matches 9 bases. V gave up 6 bases and J gave up 3 bases; unmatched junction bases: 7. The CDR3 spans 15 residues. From germline, CDR1 is SNHLY and CDR2 FYNNEI. This CDR3 is CASRALAGWTDTQYF. CDR3 bases read: TGTGCCAGCAGGGCCCTAGCGGGGTGGACAGATACG.

Note on this clone: The read falls 3 residues short of the CDR3 end, and the missing part is taken from the germline J gene. This rearrangement joins TRBV20-1 to TRBJ1-5, with TRBD1 identical over 8 bases. V was clipped by 4 bases and J by 7 bases; unmatched bases: 3. CDR1 is DFQATT, CDR2 SNEGSKA, per germline (reference sequence). The CDR3 sequence is 12 residues long. The CDR3 DNA, read in part, is TGCAGTGCTACAGGGGGCGGACAGCCC. It codes for CSATGGGQP. The entire CDR3 reads CSATGGGQPQHF.

The CDR3 DNA, read in part, is TGTGCCAGCCGGCTAGCGGATTCCTACGAG. Translation: CASRLADSYE. The CDR3 reads in full as CASRLADSYEQYF. The V call is TRBV7-9, the J call TRBJ2-7; 7 bases match TRBD2. Sequencing ends 3 residues short of the CDR3 end; the germline J gene provides the rest. V lost 8 bases to trimming and J lost 1 base; unmatched junction nucleotides: 5. Looked up from germline, CDR1 is SEHNR and CDR2 is FQNEAQ (reference sequence). This CDR3 has 13 amino acids.

Note on this clone: Sequencing ends 3 residues short of the CDR3 end; the germline J gene provides the rest. This rearrangement joins TRBV5-4 to TRBJ1-3; 7 bases are a match to TRBD1. Per the germline V gene, CDR1 is SGHNT and CDR2 is YYREEE (reference sequence). The CDR3 contains 15 residues. The ends lost 4 bases at V and 0 bases at J; junction bases unmatched: 4. The CDR3 bases that were read are TGTGCCAGCAGCGTAGACAGGGCCTCTGGAAACACC. This encodes CASSVDRASGNT. The full-length CDR3 reads as CASSVDRASGNTIYF.

As regards this clone: From the germline J gene comes the end of the CDR3, since the read stops 3 residues before it. This chain links TRBV7-2 with TRBJ1-5; D uncertain. Trimming took off 1 base at V and 4 bases at J, with 11 bases between the two ends. Germline V gene data show CDR1 as SGHTA and CDR2 as FQGNSA. This CDR3 contains 15 residues. CDR3 in amino acids: CASSLVGQANQPQHF. The CDR3 bases that were read are TGTGCCAGCAGCTTAGTGGGCCAGGCAAATCAGCCC.

As concerns this clone: Read data end 3 residues before the CDR3 end; the end is taken from the germline J gene. The chain employs TRBV2 and TRBJ2-5; 7 bases map to TRBD1. The CDR3 extends over 11 amino acids. The germline gives CDR1 SNHLY, CDR2 FYNNEI. The ends lost 8 bases at V and 3 bases at J; junction bases unmatched: 0. The CDR3 bases that were read are TGTGCCAGCGGGACAGAAGAGACC. It yields the protein CASGTEET. The complete CDR3 reads CASGTEETQYF. Full variable domain (remainder filled in from reference TRBV2 and TRBJ2-5): EPEVTQTPSHQVTQMGQEVILRCVPISNHLYFYWYRQILGQKVEFLVSFYNNEISEKSEIFDDQFSVERPDGSNFTLKIRSTKLEDSAMYFCASGTEETQYFGPGTRLLVL.

Remarks on this clone: From the germline J gene comes the end of the CDR3, since the read stops 3 residues before it. The rearrangement uses TRBV30 and TRBJ1-1; D gene uncertain. In germline, CDR1 is GTSNPN, CDR2 SVGIG (reference sequence). Trimming took off 0 bases at V and 0 bases at J, with 5 bases between the two ends. This CDR3 is built from 13 residues. CDR3 bases read: TGTGCCTGGAGTGTACTAGTGAACACTGAA. This encodes CAWSVLVNTE. The whole CDR3 protein reads CAWSVLVNTEAFF.

For this clone: The CDR3 is cut off 3 residues early in the read; its end comes from the germline J gene. The V gene is TRBV19, the J gene TRBJ2-7; D may be TRBD1 (5 bases). Trimming cost V 4 bases and J 3 bases, with 10 bases left between them. Germline CDR1 LNHDA, CDR2 SQIVND (reference sequence). The CDR3 is made up of 13 amino acids. CDR3 bases read: TGTGCCAGTAGTACTGACAGATACTACGAG. This sequence encodes CASSTDRYYE. The entire CDR3 is CASSTDRYYEQYF.